This T cell receptor beta chain was captured in a study of blood T cells in healthy people across ages. Next came a second PCR, run for about 7 to 12 cycles, which used a sample-barcoded 5' primer along with a J-beta primer mix. TCRdb re-derived calls from the 5' RACE reads in MiXCR, one entry per CDR3 protein. The table has 1,100,000 or so distinct CDR3 sequences, 40% to 50% seen once. General study findings and limits: A roughly linear fall in TCR beta diversity per million T cells was seen with increasing age. Donor CMV status, an unknown factor, possibly confounded changes in expanded clonotypes. Whereas aged donors had fewer naive CD4+ cells, long-lived donors had more of them and higher diversity.

The germline CDR1 and CDR2 sequences are KGHSH and LQKENI. Trimming stripped 3 bases from V and 2 bases from J, with 11 bases between. The CDR3 has 15 residues. This clonotype was seen only a few times. Its antigen is unidentified. The sample taken for sequencing was blood. This TCR was sampled from a woman aged 55 to 70 in good health. The V gene is TRBV18, the J gene TRBJ1-5; TRBD1 might be the D (5 bases). CDR3 residues: CASSPGGEGNQPQHF. CDR3 sequence (DNA): TGTGCCAGCTCACCGGGGGGAGAGGGCAATCAGCCCCAGCATTTT.